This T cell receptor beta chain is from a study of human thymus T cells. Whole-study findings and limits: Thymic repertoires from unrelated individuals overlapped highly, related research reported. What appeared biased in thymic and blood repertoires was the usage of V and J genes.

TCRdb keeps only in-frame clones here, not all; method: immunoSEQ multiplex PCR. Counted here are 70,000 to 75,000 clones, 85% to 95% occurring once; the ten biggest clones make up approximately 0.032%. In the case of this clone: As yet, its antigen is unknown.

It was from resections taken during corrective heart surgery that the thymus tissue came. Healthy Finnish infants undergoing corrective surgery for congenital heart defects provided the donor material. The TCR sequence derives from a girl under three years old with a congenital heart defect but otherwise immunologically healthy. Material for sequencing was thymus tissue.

The CDR3 coding sequence is TGTGCCAGCAGCGTAGTTGGAGCGGAGGGGTCCGGGGAGCTGTTTTTT. It yields the protein CASSVVGAEGSGELFF. The V gene is TRBV9, the J gene TRBJ2-2, with D perhaps matching TRBD2 (6 bases). V shed 0 bases and J shed 6 bases, with 15 bases lying between them. The germline V gene encodes CDR1 SGDLS and CDR2 YYNGEE. The CDR3 length is 16 residues.